Each of the 21 T cell receptor beta chains below was sequenced from the same sample in a study of beta chain features in type 1 diabetes. The sequenced template was cDNA made from the entire isolated RNA. This table comes from immunoSEQ multiplex PCR, and its TCRdb copy is limited to in-frame clones, with some not included. This sample yields some 300,000 clones, of which about 8.5% are seen a single time; about 0.93% belongs to the top ten. The sample consisted of central memory CD4+ T cells from blood. All receptors come from a woman aged 18-29 years in good health.

The rearrangement joins TRBV19 to TRBJ2-1; the D is unclear. V was cut by 7 bases and J by 7 bases, with 14 bases left in between. Germline values: CDR1 LNHDA, CDR2 SQIVND (reference sequence). CDR3 size: 13 residues. The CDR3 region is CASNGRPKNEQFF. The CDR3, as DNA: TGTGCCAGTAATGGCAGACCTAAGAATGAGCAGTTCTTC.

This clone was seen a handful of times. The chain recombines TRBV9 with TRBJ2-1; possible D gene TRBD2, 5 bases. Germline CDR1 SGDLS, CDR2 YYNGEE. V lost 0 bases, J lost 0 bases, and 13 bases lay in between. The CDR3 has 17 amino acids. CDR3 residues: CASSVESGSSSYNEQFF. The CDR3 DNA sequence: TGTGCCAGCAGCGTAGAAAGCGGCAGCAGCTCCTACAATGAGCAGTTCTTC.

The CDR3 loop reads CSAVLNGELFF. CDR3 sequence (DNA): TGCAGTGCCGTGCTGAACGGGGAGCTGTTTTTT. The chain couples TRBV20-1 to TRBJ2-2, with unresolved D. The germline V and J ends were trimmed by 6 bases and 7 bases, with 9 bases remaining between them. The germline V gene has CDR1 DFQATT and CDR2 SNEGSKA (reference sequence). This CDR3 is 11 amino acids long.

This clone was seen a few times. The gene calls are TRBV7-9 and TRBJ2-5; 8 bases match TRBD1. Germline lookup yields CDR1 SEHNR and CDR2 FQNEAQ (reference sequence). There are 16 residues in the CDR3. With V trimmed by 3 bases and J by 4 bases, 10 bases remained unmatched. CDR3: CASSFRSGQVGETQYF. DNA of the CDR3: TGTGCCAGCAGCTTTAGGTCGGGACAGGTGGGAGAGACCCAGTACTTC. The entire variable domain, with the rest obtained from reference TRBV7-9 and TRBJ2-5, is as follows: DTGVSQNPRHKITKRGQNVTFRCDPISEHNRLYWYRQTLGQGPEFLTYFQNEAQLEKSRLLSDRFSAERPKGSFSTLEIQRTEQGDSAMYLCASSFRSGQVGETQYFGPGTRLLVL.

This chain joins TRBV5-4 and TRBJ2-3; D is perhaps TRBD2 (6 bases). Trimming removed 2 bases from V and 2 bases from J, with 12 bases in between. In germline, CDR1 is SGHNT, CDR2 YYREEE (reference sequence). There are 15 residues in the CDR3. CDR3 nucleotide sequence: TGTGCCAGCAGCTTTAGAGCGCGGGACACAGATACGCAGTATTTT. Translated: CASSFRARDTDTQYF.

This chain joins TRBV5-4 and TRBJ2-5, with TRBD2 matching over 9 bases. After removal of 4 bases from V and 2 bases from J, the junction contained 12 bases not matched to a gene. The CDR3 extends over 17 amino acids. Looked up from germline, CDR1 is SGHNT and CDR2 is YYREEE (reference sequence). The CDR3 sequence: CASSPERSSGRQETQYF. The DNA for the CDR3 is TGTGCCAGCAGCCCAGAGAGGAGTAGCGGGAGACAAGAGACCCAGTACTTC.

The chain combines TRBV29-1 with TRBJ1-1; D may be TRBD1 (6 bases). Germline assignment: CDR1 SQVTM and CDR2 ANQGSEA. Trimming took off 6 bases at V and 5 bases at J, with 16 bases between the two ends. The CDR3 sequence is 13 residues long. Written as DNA, the CDR3 is TGCAGCGTAGGGGGACACCCGGCGACTGAAGCTTTCTTT. Translation: CSVGGHPATEAFF.

The V call is TRBV2, the J call TRBJ2-1; D might be TRBD1 or TRBD2, each matching 5 bases. V was pared by 5 bases and J by 6 bases, with 20 bases between. The CDR3 is 16 residues long. Germline loops: CDR1 SNHLY, CDR2 FYNNEI. Here the CDR3 reads CASSSPARDGTNEQFF. CDR3 coding DNA: TGTGCCAGCAGTAGCCCAGCTAGGGACGGCACCAATGAGCAGTTCTTC. Together with reference TRBV2 and TRBJ2-1, the CDR3 gives the full variable domain: EPEVTQTPSHQVTQMGQEVILRCVPISNHLYFYWYRQILGQKVEFLVSFYNNEISEKSEIFDDQFSVERPDGSNFTLKIRSTKLEDSAMYFCASSSPARDGTNEQFFGPGTRLTVL.

Only a few counts were recorded for this clone. The chain joins TRBV20-1 to TRBJ2-7, with 7 bases aligning to TRBD1. The CDR3 is made up of 11 amino acids. Germline lookup yields CDR1 DFQATT and CDR2 SNEGSKA (reference sequence). Trimming took 5 bases from V and 5 from J; bases not matched to a gene: 3. The CDR3 DNA follows: TGCAGTGCTCCTCAGGGGGACGAGCAGTACGTC. Amino acids: CSAPQGDEQYV.

The chain joins TRBV5-8 to TRBJ2-6, with D uncertain. Germline V gene lookup returns CDR1 SGHTS and CDR2 YDEGEE. The CDR3 is 17 residues long. Trimming took 4 bases from V and 0 from J, leaving 14 bases between them. CDR3 region: CASSLPGRSSGANVLTF. The CDR3 region has the DNA TGTGCCAGCAGCCTACCCGGGCGAAGCTCTGGGGCCAACGTCCTGACTTTC.

This clone occurred a few times. The J gene is TRBJ2-5, the V gene TRBV29-1; unclear D gene. CDR3 length equals 11 residues. Germline CDR1 SQVTM, CDR2 ANQGSEA. V lost 3 bases, J lost 4 bases, and 6 bases lay in between. The CDR3 sequence is CSVDWGETQYF. CDR3 DNA: TGCAGCGTTGATTGGGGAGAGACCCAGTACTTC.

There are a few counts of this clone. The chain carries TRBV9 and TRBJ1-2; no clear D. The CDR3 contains 12 residues. CDR1 is SGDLS and CDR2 is YYNGEE in the germline V gene. The V gene lost 2 bases and the J gene lost 8 bases, with 10 bases spanning the gap. The CDR3 spells CASSVNEGGYTF. In nucleotides, the CDR3 is TGTGCCAGCAGCGTTAACGAGGGCGGCTACACCTTC.

CDR3 coding DNA: TGTGCCAGCAGCTTAGGAACAAACCCAGGGGGTACAGATACGCAGTATTTT. Protein sequence: CASSLGTNPGGTDTQYF. This chain connects TRBV7-3 to TRBJ2-3; 7 bases fit TRBD1. The CDR3 covers 17 residues. Trimming at V came to 2 bases and at J to 3 bases, leaving 11 bases not matched to a gene. Germline V lookup: CDR1 SGHTA, CDR2 FQGTGA.

CDR3 sequence: CASTTAGGNTIYF. CDR3 in DNA: TGTGCCAGCACTACGGCGGGCGGAAACACCATATATTTT. J is TRBJ1-3 and V is TRBV6-6; D gene uncertain. The CDR3 runs 13 residues. V lost 7 bases, J lost 4 bases, and 11 bases lay in between. The germline gives CDR1 MNHNY, CDR2 SVGAGI (reference sequence).

This clone came up a few times. The genes are TRBV19 and TRBJ2-2, with D perhaps matching TRBD1 (5 bases). Deletions cut 4 bases from V and 5 bases from J, with 8 bases between. The CDR3 consists of 13 residues. Looked up from germline, CDR1 is LNHDA and CDR2 is SQIVND (reference sequence). CDR3 sequence (DNA): TGTGCCAGTAGTAGAAAGGGGACCGGGGAGCTGTTTTTT. Its protein product is CASSRKGTGELFF.

The chain links TRBV21-1 to TRBJ2-2; the table's D call TRBD1 went unverified against the DNA. TRBV21-1 is recorded as a pseudogene. The CDR3 has 14 residues. The CDR3 DNA follows: TGTGCCAGCGATAGACAGGGAAACACCGGGGAGCTGTTTTTT. Translation gives CASDRQGNTGELFF.

The table lists this clone with a few counts. The chain combines TRBV28 with TRBJ2-1; 7 positions agree with TRBD2. J gave up 7 bases and V 3 bases, and 9 bases lay outside the gene matches. Germline V gene sequence: CDR1 MDHEN, CDR2 SYDVKM. The CDR3 has 15 residues. CDR3 coding DNA: TGTGCCAGCAGTTTGTCAGGACTAGTCTTAAATGAGCAGTTCTTC. This translates into CASSLSGLVLNEQFF.

The V gene is TRBV13, the J gene TRBJ2-3, with D perhaps TRBD1 (5 bases). Germline V gene sequence: CDR1 PRHDT, CDR2 FYEKMQ (reference sequence). The V end was cut by 5 bases, the J end by 10 bases, with 19 bases between. The CDR3 runs 14 residues. CDR3 sequence reads: CASSQRREGVAQYF. The CDR3 nucleotides are TGTGCCAGCAGCCAAAGACGCGAAGGGGTCGCGCAGTATTTT. Looking up the rest from reference TRBV13 and TRBJ2-3 gives the full variable domain: AAGVIQSPRHLIKEKRETATLKCYPIPRHDTVYWYQQGPGQDPQFLISFYEKMQSDKGSIPDRFSAQQFSDYHSELNMSSLELGDSALYFCASSQRREGVAQYFGPGTRLTVL.

This clone was detected ten times or more. This sequence joins TRBV6-6 and TRBJ1-2; 8 nucleotides match TRBD1. With 5 bases clipped from V and 3 bases from J, the junction kept 2 bases outside the gene matches. The CDR3 consists of 13 residues. Germline values: CDR1 MNHNY, CDR2 SVGAGI (reference sequence). CDR3 protein: CASSLTGDYGYTF. Written as DNA, the CDR3 is TGTGCCAGCAGTCTGACAGGGGACTATGGCTACACCTTC.

This clone was seen ten or more times. This chain uses TRBV14 with TRBJ2-1; 9 nucleotides match TRBD2. The V gene end was trimmed by 1 base and the J gene end by 3 bases; junction bases not matched to a gene: 4. The CDR3 contains 16 residues. Germline V gives CDR1 SGHDN, CDR2 FVKESK. The CDR3: CASSQGLAGFYNEQFF. The CDR3 nucleotides are TGTGCCAGCAGCCAAGGGCTAGCGGGATTCTACAATGAGCAGTTCTTC. Looking up the rest from reference TRBV14 and TRBJ2-1 gives the full variable domain: EAGVTQFPSHSVIEKGQTVTLRCDPISGHDNLYWYRRVMGKEIKFLLHFVKESKQDESGMPNNRFLAERTGGTYSTLKVQPAELEDSGVYFCASSQGLAGFYNEQFFGPGTRLTVL.

This clone was counted only a few times. The V call is TRBV25-1, the J call TRBJ2-1; TRBD1 matches at 8 bases. The germline V gene has CDR1 MGHDK and CDR2 SYGVNS. The J segment lost 6 bases and the V segment lost 6 bases, leaving 7 bases of the junction unmatched. CDR3 length: 14 residues. The CDR3 is CASSRQGSLNEQFF. The CDR3 coding sequence is TGTGCCAGCAGCCGACAGGGGTCTCTCAATGAGCAGTTCTTC.